These 7 T cell receptor beta chains came from one sample sequenced in a study of blood T cell repertoires in COVID-19. The data were produced by immunoSEQ multiplex PCR, yet TCRdb's version contains in-frame clones alone and is incomplete. This sample has 250,000 to 300,000 clones, with 91% found just once. The sample comprised PBMCs or T cells enriched from blood (not recorded which). The receptors come from a human donor in a cohort exposed to, infected with or recovered from COVID-19 (not recorded which). The donor label of this sample is uncertain.

The chain employs TRBV25-1 and TRBJ1-3; D is undetermined. The CDR3 is 16 amino acids. V dropped 3 bases and J dropped 0 bases, with 12 bases sitting between them. Germline values: CDR1 MGHDK, CDR2 SYGVNS. In DNA, the CDR3 is TGTGCCAGCAGTGATCCCGTTCGAGACTCTGGAAACACCATATATTTT. Protein product: CASSDPVRDSGNTIYF.

With respect to this clone: Other DNA sequences within the sample encode an identical CDR3. The gene calls are TRBV19 and TRBJ1-1, with D perhaps TRBD1 (5 bases). This CDR3 is 14 amino acids long. The V gene's germline CDR1 is LNHDA and CDR2 SQIVND (reference sequence). V was cut by 5 bases and J by 1 base, with 11 bases left in between. This CDR3 reads CASSAGTGNTEAFF. The DNA of the CDR3 is TGTGCCAGTAGTGCGGGGACCGGGAACACTGAAGCTTTCTTT.

The V gene is TRBV6-5, the J gene TRBJ1-2; D call uncertain. Between the trimmed V and J ends, which lost 5 bases and 5 bases, there was a span of 15 bases. In germline, CDR1 is MNHEY, CDR2 SVGAGI. The CDR3 totals 14 residues. The CDR3 here is CASSPNGMFYGYTF. In nucleotides, the CDR3 is TGTGCCAGCAGTCCGAACGGGATGTTTTATGGCTACACCTTC.

The chain uses TRBV29-1 and TRBJ1-1; 7 nucleotides align to TRBD1. The CDR3 has 14 residues. Per the germline V gene, CDR1 is SQVTM and CDR2 is ANQGSEA. V shed 8 bases, J shed 1 base, and the junction held 10 bases outside the gene matches. The CDR3 DNA is TGCAGCTCCTACCCACAGGGGAGGAACACTGAAGCTTTCTTT. It codes for CSSYPQGRNTEAFF. Combining the CDR3 with reference TRBV29-1 and TRBJ1-1 gives the whole variable domain SAVISQKPSRDICQRGTSLTIQCQVDSQVTMMFWYRQQPGQSLTLIATANQGSEATYESGFVIDKFPISRPNLTFSTLTVSNMSPEDSSIYLCSSYPQGRNTEAFFGQGTRLTVV.

The V call is TRBV24-1, the J call TRBJ1-2, with 11 bases aligning to TRBD1. The ends lost 3 bases at V and 6 bases at J; junction bases unmatched: 2. Germline CDR1 reads KGHDR; CDR2 reads SFDVKD. The CDR3 contains 14 residues. CDR3 in DNA: TGTGCCACCAGTGATACGGGACAGGGGGATGGCTACACCTTC. It codes for CATSDTGQGDGYTF.

J is TRBJ2-2 and V is TRBV6-4; 9 nucleotides match TRBD1. The CDR3 is made up of 16 amino acids. In germline, CDR1 is MRHNA, CDR2 SNTAGT. After removal of 2 bases from V and 1 base from J, the junction contained 2 bases not matched to a gene. The DNA for the CDR3 is TGTGCCAGCAGTGACGGGACAGGGAAGAACACCGGGGAGCTGTTTTTT. The encoded protein is CASSDGTGKNTGELFF.

The V gene is TRBV1, the J gene TRBJ2-2; the D segment call TRBD2 is taken from the table without a DNA check. TRBV1 is a pseudogene locus. This CDR3 is 20 amino acids long. This CDR3 is CTRSRRTSGGRVFWERKLFF. CDR3 DNA sequence: TGCACCCGAAGTCGTAGGACTAGCGGGGGGAGGGTTTTCTGGGAAAGGAAGCTGTTTTTT.